A single sample gave rise to the 26 T cell receptor beta chains below, sequenced in a study of untreated major depressive disorder. Their specific antigens are unknown. Here immunoSEQ multiplex PCR was the method, and the copy in TCRdb shows in-frame clones only, minus some. This sample yields 10,000 to 15,000 clones, of which about 90% are seen a single time; 0.82% belongs to the top ten. Study findings and constraints: Compared with controls, depressed patients showed more TRBV05-01 (Vbeta 5.1) usage in CD4+ T cells.

Sequenced material: CD4+ T cells from PBMCs. The receptors here all came from a man aged 25-40 years with major depressive disorder.

V gene TRBV30 combines with J gene TRBJ1-2; TRBD1 matches 9 bases. CDR3 length equals 16 residues. Looked up from germline, CDR1 is GTSNPN and CDR2 is SVGIG (reference sequence). Germline trimming cut 2 bases from V and 8 bases from J; bases unmatched to any gene: 15. This CDR3 reads CAWSLLQGAPRKGYTF. The CDR3 nucleotides read TGTGCCTGGAGTCTACTACAGGGGGCGCCACGGAAAGGCTACACCTTC.

The chain links TRBV28 to TRBJ2-7; 9 nucleotides agree with TRBD1. V lost 10 bases and J lost 4; bases outside the gene matches: 8. This CDR3 comprises 13 residues. CDR1 MDHEN and CDR2 SYDVKM come from the germline V gene. CDR3 DNA: TGTGCCACCGGCGACAGGGGGTTTTACGAGCAGTACTTC. It codes for CATGDRGFYEQYF. The full variable domain, in which reference TRBV28 and TRBJ2-7 provide the parts outside the CDR3, is DVKVTQSSRYLVKRTGEKVFLECVQDMDHENMFWYRQDPGLGLRLIYFSYDVKMKEKGDIPEGYSVSREKKERFSLILESASTNQTSMYLCATGDRGFYEQYFGPGTRLTVT.

The genes are TRBV28 and TRBJ1-5; 8 nucleotides agree with TRBD1. The CDR3 extends over 13 amino acids. V lost 6 bases to trimming and J lost 7 bases; unmatched junction nucleotides: 5. CDR1 MDHEN and CDR2 SYDVKM come from the germline V gene. The DNA for the CDR3 is TGTGCCAGCAGACAGGGGGGAAGGCAGCCCCAGCATTTT. Its translation: CASRQGGRQPQHF.

CDR3 coding DNA: TGTGCCAGCAGCTTCACAGGGTCTGGGGCCAACGTCCTGACTTTC. Residues: CASSFTGSGANVLTF. J is TRBJ2-6 and V is TRBV5-6; TRBD1 might be the D (6 bases). V was shortened by 2 bases and J by 1 base, with 7 bases between the two germline ends. Looked up from germline, CDR1 is SGHDT and CDR2 is YYEEEE. The CDR3 has 15 amino acids.

For the CDR3, the DNA is TGTGCCAGCAGTTTATGGAAACTAGCGGGGGGGCCGGGCGAGCAGTACTTC. It translates to CASSLWKLAGGPGEQYF. This chain uses TRBV28 with TRBJ2-7; 13 positions match TRBD2. Germline-derived CDR1 and CDR2 are MDHEN and SYDVKM. This CDR3 has 17 amino acids. After removal of 0 bases from V and 6 bases from J, the junction contained 8 bases not matched to a gene.

This sequence joins TRBV28 and TRBJ2-6; D not resolved. V was clipped by 6 bases and J by 0 bases, with 3 bases between them. Germline lookup yields CDR1 MDHEN and CDR2 SYDVKM. The CDR3 consists of 13 residues. DNA for the CDR3: TGTGCCAGCAGGATCTCTGGGGCCAACGTCCTGACTTTC. The encoded protein is CASRISGANVLTF.

The chain couples TRBV2 to TRBJ1-4; a weak D match, TRBD1 (5 bases). Per germline, CDR1 SNHLY and CDR2 FYNNEI. The CDR3 is 16 residues long. Trimming removed 3 bases from V and 6 bases from J, with 17 bases in between. As DNA, the CDR3 is TGTGCCAGCAGTGACGCCAGCTGGGGGTCGGATGAAAAACTGTTTTTT. It codes for CASSDASWGSDEKLFF. The full variable domain, rest sourced from reference TRBV2 and TRBJ1-4, is EPEVTQTPSHQVTQMGQEVILRCVPISNHLYFYWYRQILGQKVEFLVSFYNNEISEKSEIFDDQFSVERPDGSNFTLKIRSTKLEDSAMYFCASSDASWGSDEKLFFGSGTQLSVL.

The rearrangement uses TRBV19 and TRBJ2-7; D possibly uses TRBD1 or TRBD2 (5 bases each). This CDR3 comprises 15 residues. Looked up from germline, CDR1 is LNHDA and CDR2 is SQIVND (reference sequence). V was pared by 6 bases and J by 2 bases, with 17 bases between. DNA of the CDR3: TGTGCCAGTAGCCCACCGGGGAAAGGGGCCTACGAGCAGTACTTC. Translated: CASSPPGKGAYEQYF.

The V and J genes are TRBV7-9 and TRBJ1-1, with D unclear. There are 12 residues in the CDR3. The germline V and J ends were trimmed by 5 bases and 3 bases, with 7 bases remaining between them. Germline V gene data show CDR1 as SEHNR and CDR2 as FQNEAQ (reference sequence). CDR3 loop: CASSIDDTEAFF. The CDR3 DNA is TGTGCCAGCAGCATTGATGACACTGAAGCTTTCTTT.

The chain couples TRBV11-3 to TRBJ2-1; 9 nucleotides line up with TRBD1. V was clipped by 3 bases and J by 5 bases; unmatched bases: 5. CDR1 SGHNT and CDR2 YENEEA come from the germline V gene. The CDR3 contains 15 residues. The CDR3 reads CASSLGQGENNEQFF. The CDR3 bases are TGTGCCAGCAGCTTGGGACAGGGAGAAAACAATGAGCAGTTCTTC.

V gene TRBV11-3 combines with J gene TRBJ2-2; 8 bases agree with TRBD2. The CDR3 is 14 amino acids. The germline V gene has CDR1 SGHNT and CDR2 YENEEA. The V segment lost 5 bases and the J segment 3 bases; nucleotides outside the gene matches: 2. Here the CDR3 reads CASSTTSDTGELFF. In DNA form, the CDR3 reads TGTGCCAGCAGCACGACTAGCGACACCGGGGAGCTGTTTTTT.

V and J are TRBV7-3 and TRBJ2-5, with 12 bases that match TRBD1. The CDR3 length is 16 residues. J gave up 5 bases and V 1 base, and 5 bases lay outside the gene matches. CDR1 is SGHTA, CDR2 FQGTGA, per germline. CDR3 bases: TGTGCCAGCAGCTTAAAGGGACAGGGGGCGTTGGAGACCCAGTACTTC. Translating it yields CASSLKGQGALETQYF.

The chain recombines TRBV5-4 with TRBJ1-6, with unresolved D. CDR3 length: 14 residues. Trimming took off 3 bases at V and 8 bases at J, with 12 bases between the two ends. Per germline, CDR1 SGHNT and CDR2 YYREEE (reference sequence). CDR3 sequence (DNA): TGTGCCAGCAGCTGGACGGGCCCACATTCACCCCTCCACTTT. Its protein product is CASSWTGPHSPLHF.

DNA of the CDR3: TGTGCCAGCTCCCAAGGACAGGAAGCACCCTACGAGCAGTACTTC. Translated: CASSQGQEAPYEQYF. This chain links TRBV18 with TRBJ2-7; 7 bases map to TRBD1. CDR1 is KGHSH and CDR2 is LQKENI in the germline V gene. The CDR3 is 15 residues long. Trimming cost V 6 bases and J 2 bases; bases outside gene matches: 10.

This clone was counted once. This chain joins TRBV5-1 and TRBJ1-6; D is ambiguous. This CDR3 has 14 amino acids. From germline, CDR1 is SGHRS and CDR2 YFSETQ. Trimming left V 4 bases short and J 2 bases short, with 7 bases between. DNA of the CDR3: TGCGCCAGCAGCCCCGGGACCTATAATTCACCCCTCCACTTT. Translated, it gives CASSPGTYNSPLHF.

The V call is TRBV6-5, the J call TRBJ1-1, with D perhaps matching TRBD1 (6 bases). CDR3 length: 14 amino acids. Trimming stripped 5 bases from V and 1 base from J, with 11 bases between. Germline V gives CDR1 MNHEY, CDR2 SVGAGI. CDR3 nucleotides: TGTGCCAGCAGTACTACAGGGAGGAACACTGAAGCTTTCTTT. The encoded protein is CASSTTGRNTEAFF.

The chain couples TRBV6-1 to TRBJ2-5; 10 bases align to TRBD2. Per the germline V gene, CDR1 is MNHNS and CDR2 is SASEGT. The ends lost 1 base at V and 4 bases at J; junction bases unmatched: 3. CDR3 size: 15 residues. The CDR3 spells CASSEESGGAETQYF. The CDR3 nucleotides read TGTGCCAGCAGTGAAGAAAGCGGGGGGGCAGAGACCCAGTACTTC.

The chain uses TRBV28 and TRBJ1-1; the D gene is possibly TRBD1 (5 bases). Germline lookup yields CDR1 MDHEN and CDR2 SYDVKM. This CDR3 has 13 amino acids. The V end was cut by 7 bases, the J end by 11 bases, with 20 bases between. The CDR3 is CASNRLTGGRAFF. The CDR3 DNA follows: TGTGCCAGCAACCGATTGACTGGGGGGAGGGCTTTCTTT.

Concerning this clone itself: At one of its ends the junction is not consistent with the germline gene, which may arise from a read error. J is TRBJ1-1 and V is TRBV7-2; D uncertain. This CDR3 is 13 amino acids long. Germline V gives CDR1 SGHTA, CDR2 FQGNSA. The CDR3: CASSLGRNTEAFF. CDR3 DNA: TGTGCCAGCAGTTTAGGCCGTAACACTGAAGCTTTCTTT.

This chain joins TRBV4-2 and TRBJ2-3, with D maybe TRBD2 (6 bases). This CDR3 region has 16 residues. Germline V gene lookup returns CDR1 LGHNA and CDR2 YNFKEQ. Trimming removed 0 bases from V and 1 base from J, with 11 bases in between. This chain's CDR3 is CASSQDLGGRTDTQYF. The CDR3 DNA sequence: TGTGCCAGCAGCCAAGATCTGGGGGGTCGCACAGATACGCAGTATTTT.

V usage is TRBV16 and J usage is TRBJ1-5; TRBD1 agrees at 8 bases. V was pared by 4 bases and J by 4 bases, with 0 bases of the junction left unmatched. This CDR3 comprises 13 residues. The germline V gene encodes CDR1 KGHSY and CDR2 FQNENV. The CDR3, as DNA: TGTGCCAGCAGCCGGGACAGGAATCAGCCCCAGCATTTT. Its protein is CASSRDRNQPQHF. Looking up the rest from reference TRBV16 and TRBJ1-5 gives the full variable domain: GEEVAQTPKHLVRGEGQKAKLYCAPIKGHSYVFWYQQVLKNEFKFLISFQNENVFDETGMPKERFSAKCLPNSPCSLEIQATKLEDSAVYFCASSRDRNQPQHFGDGTRLSIL.

The V gene is TRBV18, the J gene TRBJ2-2; 10 nucleotides match TRBD2. Germline V gives CDR1 KGHSH, CDR2 LQKENI. The CDR3 length is 17 residues. V lost 3 bases, J lost 7 bases, and 11 bases stayed unmatched. The CDR3 sequence: CASSPQSSGGAGGELFF. The DNA of the CDR3 is TGTGCCAGCTCACCCCAGTCCAGCGGGGGGGCCGGCGGGGAGCTGTTTTTT.

This sequence joins TRBV13 and TRBJ2-7, with 8 bases identical to TRBD2. CDR1 is PRHDT, CDR2 FYEKMQ, per germline (reference sequence). The V and J ends lost 1 base and 0 bases, in that order; junction bases with no gene match: 5. The CDR3 has 16 residues. The CDR3 spells CASSLDSGDLSYEQYF. DNA for the CDR3: TGTGCCAGCAGCTTAGATAGCGGGGACCTCTCCTACGAGCAGTACTTC.

V and J are TRBV5-1 and TRBJ1-3; TRBD1 aligns across 7 bases. The CDR3 has 16 amino acids. V shed 4 bases, J shed 2 bases, and the junction held 9 bases outside the gene matches. Germline CDR1 is SGHRS and CDR2 is YFSETQ. CDR3 residues: CASSRLSQGAGNTIYF. The CDR3 DNA is TGCGCCAGCAGCCGATTGTCTCAGGGGGCTGGAAACACCATATATTTT. The full variable domain, its missing parts supplied by reference TRBV5-1 and TRBJ1-3, is KAGVTQTPRYLIKTRGQQVTLSCSPISGHRSVSWYQQTPGQGLQFLFEYFSETQRNKGNFPGRFSGRQFSNSRSEMNVSTLELGDSALYLCASSRLSQGAGNTIYFGEGSWLTVV.

A single count supports this clone. The chain carries TRBV30 and TRBJ2-7, with D possibly TRBD1 on 6 matching bases. CDR1 and CDR2 (germline): GTSNPN, SVGIG (reference sequence). CDR3 length equals 12 residues. Trimming pared 5 bases from V and 5 bases from J, leaving 13 bases between. The CDR3 spells CAWDTGPHEQYF. Written as DNA, the CDR3 is TGTGCCTGGGACACAGGGCCCCACGAGCAGTACTTC. The variable domain in full, with the rest retrieved from reference TRBV30 and TRBJ2-7, is SQTIHQWPATLVQPVGSPLSLECTVEGTSNPNLYWYRQAAGRGLQLLFYSVGIGQISSEVPQNLSASRPQDRQFILSSKKLLLSDSGFYLCAWDTGPHEQYFGPGTRLTVT.

V is TRBV9 and J is TRBJ2-5; a possible D gene is TRBD1 (6 bases). CDR1 is SGDLS and CDR2 is YYNGEE in the germline V gene. This CDR3 has 15 residues. Deletions cut 2 bases from V and 3 bases from J, with 14 bases between. CDR3 region: CASSVSTGAKETQYF. The CDR3 bases are TGTGCCAGCAGCGTGTCGACAGGCGCGAAAGAGACCCAGTACTTC. Full variable domain (missing parts from reference TRBV9 and TRBJ2-5): DSGVTQTPKHLITATGQRVTLRCSPRSGDLSVYWYQQSLDQGLQFLIQYYNGEERAKGNILERFSAQQFPDLHSELNLSSLELGDSALYFCASSVSTGAKETQYFGPGTRLLVL.